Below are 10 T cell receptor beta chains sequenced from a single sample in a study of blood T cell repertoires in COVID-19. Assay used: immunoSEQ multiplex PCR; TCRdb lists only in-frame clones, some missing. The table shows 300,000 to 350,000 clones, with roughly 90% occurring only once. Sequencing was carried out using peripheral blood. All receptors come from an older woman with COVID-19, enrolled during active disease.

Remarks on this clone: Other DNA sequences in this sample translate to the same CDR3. As DNA, the CDR3 is TGTGCCAGCTCACCGCGGGACAGTAATTCACCCCTCCACTTT. Its translation is CASSPRDSNSPLHF. The chain carries TRBV18 and TRBJ1-6; 7 bases align to TRBD1. Germline CDR1 KGHSH, CDR2 LQKENI. The CDR3 is 14 residues long. Unmatched junction bases numbered 2, after V lost 3 bases and J lost 6 bases. Supplemented by reference TRBV18 and TRBJ1-6, the full variable domain reads NAGVMQNPRHLVRRRGQEARLRCSPMKGHSHVYWYRQLPEEGLKFMVYLQKENIIDESGMPKERFSAEFPKEGPSILRIQQVVRGDSAAYFCASSPRDSNSPLHFGNGTRLTVT.

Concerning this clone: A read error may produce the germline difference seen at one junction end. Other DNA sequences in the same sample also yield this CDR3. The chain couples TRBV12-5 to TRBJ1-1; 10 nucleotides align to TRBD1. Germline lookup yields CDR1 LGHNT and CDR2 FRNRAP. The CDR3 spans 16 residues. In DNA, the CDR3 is TGTGCTAGTGGTTTGGTCCTGGGACAGGGGAACACTGAGGCTTTCTTT. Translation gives CASGLVLGQGNTEAFF.

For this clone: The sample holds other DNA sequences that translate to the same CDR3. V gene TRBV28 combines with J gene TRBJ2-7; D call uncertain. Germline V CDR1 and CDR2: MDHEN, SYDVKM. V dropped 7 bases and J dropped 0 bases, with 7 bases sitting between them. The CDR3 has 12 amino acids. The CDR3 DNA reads TGTGCCAGCAATTCCCTCTCCTACGAGCAGTACTTC. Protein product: CASNSLSYEQYF.

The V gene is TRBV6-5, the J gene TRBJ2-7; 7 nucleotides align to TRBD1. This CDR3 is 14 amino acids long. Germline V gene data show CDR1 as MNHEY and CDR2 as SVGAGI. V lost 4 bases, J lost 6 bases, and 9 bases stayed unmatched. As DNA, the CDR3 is TGTGCCAGCAGTTTGCGACAGGGAGATTTCGAGCAGTACTTC. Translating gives CASSLRQGDFEQYF.

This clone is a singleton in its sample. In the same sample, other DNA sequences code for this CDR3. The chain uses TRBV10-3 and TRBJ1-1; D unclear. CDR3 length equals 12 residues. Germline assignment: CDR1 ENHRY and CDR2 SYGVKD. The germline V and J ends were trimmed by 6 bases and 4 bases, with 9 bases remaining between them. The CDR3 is CAISRESTEAFF. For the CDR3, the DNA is TGTGCCATCAGCCGGGAAAGCACTGAAGCTTTCTTT.

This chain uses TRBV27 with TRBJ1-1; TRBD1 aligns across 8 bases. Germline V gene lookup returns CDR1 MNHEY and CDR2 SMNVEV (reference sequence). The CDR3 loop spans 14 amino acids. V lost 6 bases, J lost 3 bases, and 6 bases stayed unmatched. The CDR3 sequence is CASSDRGTDTEAFF. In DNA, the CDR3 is TGTGCCAGCAGCGACAGGGGAACGGACACTGAAGCTTTCTTT.

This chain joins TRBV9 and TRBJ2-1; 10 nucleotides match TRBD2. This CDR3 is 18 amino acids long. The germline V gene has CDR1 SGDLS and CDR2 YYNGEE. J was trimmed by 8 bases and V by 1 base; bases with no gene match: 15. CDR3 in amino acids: CASSVPRERGGLFDEQFF. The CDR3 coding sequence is TGTGCCAGCAGCGTACCACGGGAGCGGGGGGGCCTCTTTGATGAGCAGTTCTTC.

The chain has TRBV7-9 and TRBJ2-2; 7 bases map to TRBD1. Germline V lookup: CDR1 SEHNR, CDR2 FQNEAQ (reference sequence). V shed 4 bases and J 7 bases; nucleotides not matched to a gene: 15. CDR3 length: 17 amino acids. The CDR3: CASSSGQRGPGGGELFF. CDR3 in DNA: TGTGCCAGCAGCTCGGGACAGAGAGGGCCCGGCGGCGGGGAGCTGTTTTTT.

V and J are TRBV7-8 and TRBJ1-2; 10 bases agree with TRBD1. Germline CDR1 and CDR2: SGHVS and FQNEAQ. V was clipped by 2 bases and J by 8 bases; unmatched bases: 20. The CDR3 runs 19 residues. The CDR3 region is CASSLLLNTGTGDLRGYTF. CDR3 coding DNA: TGTGCCAGCAGCTTACTCCTAAACACCGGGACAGGGGATTTAAGGGGCTACACCTTC.

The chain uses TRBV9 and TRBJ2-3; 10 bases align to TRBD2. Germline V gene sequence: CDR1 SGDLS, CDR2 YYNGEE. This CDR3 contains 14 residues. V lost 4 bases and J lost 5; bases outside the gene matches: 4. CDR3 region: CASSTRTSGDTQYF. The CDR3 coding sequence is TGTGCCAGCAGCACCCGGACTAGCGGAGATACGCAGTATTTT.